Following are 5 T cell receptor beta chains from one sample sequenced in a study of T cell responses to AZD1222 COVID-19 vaccine. Assay used: immunoSEQ multiplex PCR; TCRdb lists only in-frame clones, some missing. The table shows tens of thousands of clones, with roughly 93% occurring only once. The source was peripheral blood, collected on day 0 of AZD1222 vaccination. The receptors were sampled from an adult in good health.

The V call is TRBV7-3, the J call TRBJ2-1; no clear D gene. CDR1 SGHTA and CDR2 FQGTGA come from the germline V gene. Between the trimmed V and J ends, which lost 2 bases and 7 bases, there was a span of 9 bases. CDR3 length: 13 residues. This CDR3 reads CASSLGVENEQFF. DNA for the CDR3: TGTGCCAGCAGCTTAGGGGTTGAGAATGAGCAGTTCTTC.

This chain links TRBV7-2 with TRBJ1-2; D unresolved. Germline V gene data show CDR1 as SGHTA and CDR2 as FQGNSA. The CDR3 has 15 residues. Trimming removed 1 base from V and 1 base from J, with 10 bases in between. CDR3 nucleotides: TGTGCCAGCAGCTTAGAGTCCAACATTAACTATGGCTACACCTTC. It is translated as CASSLESNINYGYTF. The variable domain in full, completed from reference TRBV7-2 and TRBJ1-2, reads GAGVSQSPSNKVTEKGKDVELRCDPISGHTALYWYRQSLGQGLEFLIYFQGNSAPDKSGLPSDRFSAERTGGSVSTLTIQRTQQEDSAVYLCASSLESNINYGYTFGSGTRLTVV.

V usage is TRBV6-2 or TRBV6-3 and J usage is TRBJ1-1; no clear D. CDR1 is MNHEY and CDR2 is SVGEGT in the germline V gene. The CDR3 length is 15 residues. V lost 5 bases and J 6 bases, leaving 19 bases between the germline ends. CDR3 residues: CASSPNVAGPSEAFF. For the CDR3, the DNA is TGTGCCAGCAGTCCGAACGTGGCAGGACCTTCTGAAGCTTTCTTT.

The CDR3 spells CASSPVGGMNTEAFF. The CDR3 DNA follows: TGTGCCAGCAGCCCAGTCGGAGGGATGAACACTGAAGCTTTCTTT. The chain combines TRBV11-2 with TRBJ1-1; no clear D. CDR1 is SGHAT, CDR2 FQNNGV, per germline. This CDR3 is 15 amino acids long. V was shortened by 5 bases and J by 0 bases, with 13 bases between the two germline ends. Complete variable domain (other parts from reference TRBV11-2 and TRBJ1-1): EAGVAQSPRYKIIEKRQSVAFWCNPISGHATLYWYQQILGQGPKLLIQFQNNGVVDDSQLPKDRFSAERLKGVDSTLKIQPAKLEDSAVYLCASSPVGGMNTEAFFGQGTRLTVV.

This sequence joins TRBV6-6 and TRBJ2-7; the match to TRBD2 covers 9 bases. The CDR3 length is 16 residues. J lost 2 bases, V lost 2 bases, and 7 bases had no gene match. CDR1 is MNHNY and CDR2 is SVGAGI in the germline V gene (reference sequence). The DNA for the CDR3 is TGTGCCAGCAGTTACCGCGGGGGGGCCGGTACCTACGAGCAGTACTTC. Protein sequence: CASSYRGGAGTYEQYF.